Each of the 28 T cell receptor beta chains below was sequenced from the same sample in a study of multiple sclerosis patients with progressive multifocal leukoencephalopathy. Data came from immunoSEQ multiplex PCR; TCRdb stores just in-frame clones and leaves some out. The sample includes 20,000 to 30,000 clones, around 93% seen only once; the top ten take 2% to 2.5%. Time point given: around 12 months of natalizumab therapy. This material consisted of PBMCs, taken from a patient treated with natalizumab. The receptor set was obtained from a man aged 30-40 years with multiple sclerosis.

CDR3 bases: TGTGCCTGGAGTGCACAGGGGTACGAGCAGTACTTC. Amino acid sequence: CAWSAQGYEQYF. The gene calls are TRBV30 and TRBJ2-7, with 7 bases that match TRBD1. Germline lookup yields CDR1 GTSNPN and CDR2 SVGIG (reference sequence). The J segment lost 4 bases and the V segment lost 1 base, leaving 1 base of the junction unmatched. The CDR3 totals 12 residues.

The chain employs TRBV30 and TRBJ1-2; D unclear. CDR1 and CDR2 (germline): GTSNPN, SVGIG (reference sequence). The CDR3 covers 11 residues. Trimming removed 0 bases at V and 5 bases at J, with 4 bases between. In DNA form, the CDR3 reads TGTGCCTGGAGTGTTCGGTATGGCTACACCTTC. Protein product: CAWSVRYGYTF.

This clone was seen a handful of times. The J gene is TRBJ1-5, the V gene TRBV9; D remains ambiguous. Trimming left V 3 bases short and J 2 bases short, with 6 bases between. Germline V gene sequence: CDR1 SGDLS, CDR2 YYNGEE. The CDR3 length is 13 residues. The CDR3 spells CASSGAGNQPQHF. CDR3 in DNA: TGTGCCAGCAGCGGTGCGGGCAATCAGCCCCAGCATTTT. Based on the CDR3 plus reference TRBV9 and TRBJ1-5, the full variable domain is DSGVTQTPKHLITATGQRVTLRCSPRSGDLSVYWYQQSLDQGLQFLIQYYNGEERAKGNILERFSAQQFPDLHSELNLSSLELGDSALYFCASSGAGNQPQHFGDGTRLSIL.

This clone was picked up one time. This chain connects TRBV6-6 to TRBJ2-7, with 9 bases fitting TRBD2. The CDR3 has 16 amino acids. Germline assignment: CDR1 MNHNY and CDR2 SVGAGI (reference sequence). V shed 2 bases, J shed 3 bases, and the junction held 8 bases outside the gene matches. CDR3 in amino acids: CASSYRSTSGFYEQYF. DNA of the CDR3: TGTGCCAGCAGTTACCGGTCGACTAGCGGCTTCTACGAGCAGTACTTC.

The chain employs TRBV30 and TRBJ2-3; D assignment may be TRBD1 or TRBD2 (6 bases each). Trimming took off 4 bases at V and 5 bases at J, with 19 bases between the two ends. The CDR3 runs 15 residues. Per germline, CDR1 GTSNPN and CDR2 SVGIG (reference sequence). As DNA, the CDR3 is TGTGCCTGGACCTGGAGGGGGAGTAGGAGAGATACGCAGTATTTT. Amino acid sequence: CAWTWRGSRRDTQYF.

The J gene is TRBJ1-1, the V gene TRBV11-2; D ambiguous. The CDR3 sequence is 15 residues long. Germline CDR1 is SGHAT and CDR2 is FQNNGV. V dropped 5 bases and J dropped 5 bases, with 18 bases sitting between them. The CDR3 loop reads CASSDRAGILTEAFF. As DNA, the CDR3 is TGTGCCAGCAGCGACCGAGCCGGGATCCTAACTGAAGCTTTCTTT. Combining the CDR3 with reference TRBV11-2 and TRBJ1-1 gives the whole variable domain EAGVAQSPRYKIIEKRQSVAFWCNPISGHATLYWYQQILGQGPKLLIQFQNNGVVDDSQLPKDRFSAERLKGVDSTLKIQPAKLEDSAVYLCASSDRAGILTEAFFGQGTRLTVV.

V usage is TRBV12-5 and J usage is TRBJ2-7; tentatively, D is TRBD1 or TRBD2 (5 bases each). Germline CDR1 is LGHNT and CDR2 is FRNRAP. With 6 bases removed from V and 3 bases from J, the gap between germline ends came to 15 bases. This CDR3 is 14 amino acids long. CDR3 residues: CASGRWGLFYEQYF. The CDR3 region has the DNA TGTGCTAGTGGCCGATGGGGGTTATTCTACGAGCAGTACTTC.

The chain combines TRBV10-3 with TRBJ2-7, with TRBD1 matching 8 bases. The CDR3 runs to 14 residues. J was trimmed by 5 bases and V by 4 bases; bases with no gene match: 7. Germline CDR1 is ENHRY and CDR2 is SYGVKD. Here the CDR3 reads CAISVRQGSDEQYF. The CDR3 bases are TGTGCCATCAGTGTCCGACAGGGGTCCGACGAGCAGTACTTC.

V usage is TRBV7-9 and J usage is TRBJ2-2; TRBD1 matches 7 bases. Germline values: CDR1 SEHNR, CDR2 FQNEAQ (reference sequence). There are 16 residues in the CDR3. J gave up 2 bases and V 1 base, and 4 bases lay outside the gene matches. CDR3 bases: TGTGCCAGCAGCTTAGAGGGACAGTTTAACACCGGGGAGCTGTTTTTT. The encoded protein is CASSLEGQFNTGELFF.

V is TRBV7-2 and J is TRBJ2-3, with D possibly TRBD2 on 6 matching bases. V was trimmed by 2 bases and J by 6 bases, leaving 24 bases between them. From germline, CDR1 is SGHTA and CDR2 FQGNSA. The CDR3 length is 18 residues. The CDR3: CASSLTPSRGTHPDTQYF. The CDR3 nucleotides are TGTGCCAGCAGCTTAACCCCCTCCCGGGGGACTCATCCGGATACGCAGTATTTT.

The chain is built from TRBV9 and TRBJ1-3, with D possibly being TRBD1 (6 bases). In germline, CDR1 is SGDLS, CDR2 YYNGEE. Trimming shortened V by 3 bases and J by 0 bases, and 10 bases separated the two germline ends. The CDR3 is 15 amino acids. CDR3 residues: CASSAGAASGNTIYF. In nucleotides, the CDR3 is TGTGCCAGCAGCGCGGGGGCGGCCTCTGGAAACACCATATATTTT.

The CDR3, as DNA: TGTGCCAGCAGCTCCGGGAAGACCACTGAAGCTTTCTTT. It yields the protein CASSSGKTTEAFF. V gene TRBV7-3 combines with J gene TRBJ1-1; D uncertain. This CDR3 region has 13 residues. From germline, CDR1 is SGHTA and CDR2 FQGTGA. The ends were cut back, 4 bases at V and 4 bases at J, with 10 bases in the middle. The full variable domain, rest sourced from reference TRBV7-3 and TRBJ1-1, is GAGVSQTPSNKVTEKGKYVELRCDPISGHTALYWYRQSLGQGPEFLIYFQGTGAADDSGLPNDRFFAVRPEGSVSTLKIQRTERGDSAVYLCASSSGKTTEAFFGQGTRLTVV.

This chain links TRBV5-1 with TRBJ1-3; no clear D gene. Trimming stripped 0 bases from V and 0 bases from J, with 10 bases between. The CDR3 has 16 residues. CDR1 is SGHRS and CDR2 is YFSETQ in the germline V gene. This CDR3 is CASSLAGRRSGNTIYF. For the CDR3, the DNA is TGCGCCAGCAGCTTGGCCGGACGGCGCTCTGGAAACACCATATATTTT.

The rearrangement uses TRBV10-3 and TRBJ2-7; TRBD1 aligns across 10 bases. Germline V gives CDR1 ENHRY, CDR2 SYGVKD. V was clipped by 6 bases and J by 5 bases; unmatched bases: 7. This CDR3 has 14 amino acids. The CDR3 is CAIRGGQGINEQYV. CDR3 DNA: TGTGCCATCAGGGGGGGACAGGGGATCAACGAGCAGTACGTC.

The V and J genes are TRBV4-3 and TRBJ2-1; D not certain. V lost 4 bases and J lost 5, with 9 bases in between. CDR1 and CDR2 (germline): LGHNA, YSLEER. The CDR3 runs 13 residues. CDR3 protein: CASSRSLDNEQFF. As DNA, the CDR3 is TGCGCCAGCAGCCGTAGTCTAGACAATGAGCAGTTCTTC.

The chain is built from TRBV27 and TRBJ1-1; D remains ambiguous. V lost 4 bases, J lost 0 bases, and 9 bases lay in between. The CDR3 sequence is 14 residues long. CDR1 is MNHEY and CDR2 is SMNVEV in the germline V gene (reference sequence). CDR3 nucleotides: TGTGCCAGCAGTTCGACTGCGATGAACACTGAAGCTTTCTTT. It translates to CASSSTAMNTEAFF.

V gene TRBV10-2 combines with J gene TRBJ2-7, with 7 bases that match TRBD1. CDR3 size: 15 residues. The germline V gene has CDR1 WSHSY and CDR2 SAAADI. J lost 2 bases, V lost 2 bases, and 6 bases had no gene match. CDR3 bases: TGCGCCAGCAGTGAGCCTCGACAGGGAACCTACGAGCAGTACGTC. Protein sequence: CASSEPRQGTYEQYV.

The chain recombines TRBV6-5 with TRBJ1-3, with a possible D match to TRBD1 (5 bases). The CDR3 loop spans 15 amino acids. Germline CDR1 MNHEY, CDR2 SVGAGI. Between the trimmed V and J ends, which lost 6 bases and 2 bases, there was a span of 14 bases. The CDR3 nucleotides read TGTGCCAGCAGCCTAGGACAAGGGGCTGGAAACACCATATATTTT. Translating it yields CASSLGQGAGNTIYF.

In this sample, this clone turned up a few times. This chain joins TRBV7-9 and TRBJ1-1; D not resolved. The CDR3 runs 12 residues. From germline, CDR1 is SEHNR and CDR2 FQNEAQ (reference sequence). Trimming shortened V by 7 bases and J by 4 bases, and 10 bases separated the two germline ends. As DNA, the CDR3 is TGTGCCAGCACACCGAGGAGCACTGAAGCTTTCTTT. It is translated as CASTPRSTEAFF.

This chain links TRBV6-5 with TRBJ1-1; tentatively, D is TRBD1 (5 bases). The V gene lost 2 bases and the J gene lost 6 bases, with 16 bases spanning the gap. This CDR3 comprises 15 residues. Germline CDR1 MNHEY, CDR2 SVGAGI. This chain's CDR3 is CASSYGGGRQSEAFF. Written as DNA, the CDR3 is TGTGCCAGCAGTTACGGGGGGGGGAGACAATCTGAAGCTTTCTTT.

The rearrangement links TRBV5-8 to TRBJ1-5; D is ambiguous. V was clipped by 4 bases and J by 2 bases, with 22 bases between them. Germline V gene lookup returns CDR1 SGHTS and CDR2 YDEGEE. The length of the CDR3 is 18 residues. Written as DNA, the CDR3 is TGTGCCAGCAGCCCCGCGGAGGAATTAGGCCGTGGCAATCAGCCCCAGCATTTT. Protein sequence: CASSPAEELGRGNQPQHF.

This chain connects TRBV6-6 to TRBJ2-7; TRBD2 matches 11 bases. Unmatched junction bases numbered 2, after V lost 7 bases and J lost 3 bases. Per germline, CDR1 MNHNY and CDR2 SVGAGI (reference sequence). This CDR3 comprises 13 residues. The CDR3 here is CASNGLAGYEQYF. As DNA, the CDR3 is TGTGCCAGCAACGGACTAGCGGGCTACGAGCAGTACTTC.

The rearrangement links TRBV19 to TRBJ1-5, with TRBD1 as a possible D gene (5 bases). The CDR3 is 14 residues long. Trimming cost V 7 bases and J 6 bases, with 16 bases left between them. CDR1 and CDR2 (germline): LNHDA, SQIVND (reference sequence). The CDR3 sequence is CASNDLGRSQPQHF. For the CDR3, the DNA is TGTGCCAGTAACGATCTGGGGCGGAGTCAGCCCCAGCATTTT.

The CDR3 here is CASSPGETYGYTF. CDR3 in DNA: TGCGCCAGCAGCCCAGGGGAGACCTATGGCTACACCTTC. The chain has TRBV5-1 and TRBJ1-2, with a possible D match to TRBD1 (6 bases). Germline V gives CDR1 SGHRS, CDR2 YFSETQ. The CDR3 runs to 13 residues. Trimming pared 4 bases from V and 4 bases from J, leaving 11 bases between.

The V call is TRBV6-6, the J call TRBJ1-1, with TRBD1 matching over 7 bases. The CDR3 extends over 12 amino acids. From germline, CDR1 is MNHNY and CDR2 SVGAGI (reference sequence). Trimming removed 5 bases from V and 6 bases from J; junction bases left unmatched: 3. CDR3 DNA: TGTGCCAGCAGTGGAGGACAGGCTGAAGCTTTCTTT. As protein: CASSGGQAEAFF.

This sequence joins TRBV11-2 and TRBJ1-1, with D unclear. The germline V gene encodes CDR1 SGHAT and CDR2 FQNNGV. V was pared by 1 base and J by 1 base, with 16 bases between. This CDR3 spans 17 amino acids. CDR3 sequence (DNA): TGTGCCAGCAGCTTAGCCCCTAGGTCTTTATCGAACACTGAAGCTTTCTTT. The encoded protein is CASSLAPRSLSNTEAFF.

This chain joins TRBV4-3 and TRBJ1-1, with TRBD1 as a possible D gene (5 bases). V lost 3 bases, J lost 2 bases, and 13 bases lay in between. Per the germline V gene, CDR1 is LGHNA and CDR2 is YSLEER. This CDR3 contains 15 residues. The CDR3 loop is CASSHSSQGNTEAFF. The CDR3 coding sequence is TGCGCCAGCAGCCATTCTTCTCAGGGTAACACTGAAGCTTTCTTT.

The chain joins TRBV4-3 to TRBJ1-2; D is uncertain. The CDR3 runs to 17 residues. Deletions cut 0 bases from V and 1 base from J, with 15 bases between. The germline V gene encodes CDR1 LGHNA and CDR2 YSLEER. CDR3 amino acids: CASSQDRNPRDNYGYTF. In DNA form, the CDR3 reads TGCGCCAGCAGCCAAGACCGAAATCCACGAGATAACTATGGCTACACCTTC.